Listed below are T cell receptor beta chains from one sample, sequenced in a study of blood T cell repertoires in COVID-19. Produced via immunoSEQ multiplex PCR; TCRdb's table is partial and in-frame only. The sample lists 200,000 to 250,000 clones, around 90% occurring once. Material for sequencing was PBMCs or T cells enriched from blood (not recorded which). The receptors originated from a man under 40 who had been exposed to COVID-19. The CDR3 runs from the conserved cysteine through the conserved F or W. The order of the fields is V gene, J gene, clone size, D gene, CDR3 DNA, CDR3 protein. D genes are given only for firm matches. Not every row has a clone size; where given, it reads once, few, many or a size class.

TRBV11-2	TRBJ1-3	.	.	TGTGCCCTCAGCTTAGGGCCTTCGTCCGGAAACACCATATATTTT	CALSLGPSSGNTIYF
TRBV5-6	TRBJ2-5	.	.	TGTGCCAGCCGACCCTGGGGGGGCGGAGAGACCCAGTACTTC	CASRPWGGGETQYF
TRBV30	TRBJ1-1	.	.	TGTGCCTGGAAACACGGCGGCACTGAAGCTTTCTTT	CAWKHGGTEAFF
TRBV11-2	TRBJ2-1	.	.	TGTGCCAGCAGCTTAGAGAGGGACTCCGGATTGGTCTTC	CASSLERDSGLVF
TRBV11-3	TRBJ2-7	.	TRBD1	TGTGCCAGCAGCCCCAGAGGGGACAGTCCCTACGAGCAGTACTTC	CASSPRGDSPYEQYF
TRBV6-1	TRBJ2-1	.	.	TGTGCCAGCAGTGAAGGCCCAGCCTACAATGAGCAGTTCTTC	CASSEGPAYNEQFF
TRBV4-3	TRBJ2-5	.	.	TGCGCCAGCAGCCAGTCAAGGATGGGGAGGACCCAGTACTTC	CASSQSRMGRTQYF
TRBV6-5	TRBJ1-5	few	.	TGTGCCAGCAAAATAGGGGGATCCAATCAGCCCCAGCATTTT	CASKIGGSNQPQHF
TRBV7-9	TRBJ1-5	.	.	TGTGCCAGCAGCTTAGTCGCAGGGGATCAGCCCCAGCATTTT	CASSLVAGDQPQHF
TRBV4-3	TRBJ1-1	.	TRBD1	TGCGCCAGCAGCCAAGAGGGGACAGGTGAACTTGGAGCTTTCTTT	CASSQEGTGELGAFF
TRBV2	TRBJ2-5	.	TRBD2	TGTGCCAGCAGCCATCGAACCACTAGCGGCCAAGAGACCCAGTACTTC	CASSHRTTSGQETQYF
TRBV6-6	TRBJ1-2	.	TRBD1	TGTGCCAGCAGTTTCCTACAGGGGGCGTATGGCTACACCTTC	CASSFLQGAYGYTF
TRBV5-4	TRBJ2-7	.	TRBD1	TGTGCCAGCAGCGCCCCGGGACAGGGGGATTACGAGCAGTACTTC	CASSAPGQGDYEQYF
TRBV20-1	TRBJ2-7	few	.	TGCAGTGCCTCTGGGCGCGAGCAGTACTTC	CSASGREQYF
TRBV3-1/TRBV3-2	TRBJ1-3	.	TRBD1	TGTGCCAGCAGCCACGTGGGACAGTACTCTGGAAACACCATATATTTT	CASSHVGQYSGNTIYF
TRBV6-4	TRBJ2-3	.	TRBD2	TGTGCCAGCAGTGATCAGGGGACTAGCGGAAAAGATACGCAGTATTTT	CASSDQGTSGKDTQYF
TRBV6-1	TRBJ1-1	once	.	TGTGCCAGCAGTGAACCCGGATTTGAAGCCCCGGGTGCTTTCTTT	CASSEPGFEAPGAFF
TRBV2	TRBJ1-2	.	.	TGTGCCATCGGGGGGGGCGCGGTTGGCTACACCTTC	CAIGGGAVGYTF
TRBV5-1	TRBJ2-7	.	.	TGCGCCAGCAGCTTGGGGGCAGGGGATATCTACGAGCAGTACTTC	CASSLGAGDIYEQYF
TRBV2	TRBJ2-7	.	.	TGTGCCAGCAGTGCACCTATGAGCTCCTACGAGCAGTACTTC	CASSAPMSSYEQYF
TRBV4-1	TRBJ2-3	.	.	TGCGCCAGCAGCCAAGATTTTCCTAGGACTCTCACAGATACGCAGTATTTT	CASSQDFPRTLTDTQYF
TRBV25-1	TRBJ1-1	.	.	TGTGCCAGCAGTGAATTAATGAACACTGAAGCTTTCTTT	CASSELMNTEAFF
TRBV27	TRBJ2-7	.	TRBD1	TGTGCCACCAGGGACAGGGTGGGGTACGAGCAGTACTTC	CATRDRVGYEQYF
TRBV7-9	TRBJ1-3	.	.	TGTGCCAGCAGCTTCCCTACGGCAGGGCCGAGAAACACCATATATTTT	CASSFPTAGPRNTIYF
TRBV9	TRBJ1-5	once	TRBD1	TGTGCCAGCAGCGTAGAAGGGGGCCCCCAGCATTTT	CASSVEGGPQHF
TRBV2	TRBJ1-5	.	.	TGTGCCAGCAGTGGACAGGCAAATCGGCCCCAGCATTTT	CASSGQANRPQHF
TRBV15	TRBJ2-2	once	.	TGTGCCACCAGCAGAGATCTAGTCTACACCGGGGAGCTGTTTTTT	CATSRDLVYTGELFF
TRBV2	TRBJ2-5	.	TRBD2	TGTGCCAGCACCCCGGGACTAGCAGGTACCCAGTACTTC	CASTPGLAGTQYF
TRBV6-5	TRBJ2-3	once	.	TGTGCCAGCAGCCCCGTTGGGGCGGAAACAGATACGCAGTATTTT	CASSPVGAETDTQYF
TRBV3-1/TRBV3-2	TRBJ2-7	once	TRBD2	TGTGCCAGCAGCCAAGATCTCGGGGGGATAACCGAGCAGTACTTC	CASSQDLGGITEQYF
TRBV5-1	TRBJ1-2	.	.	TGCGCCAGCAGCTTGGCGGCAGGGACACAAAATGGCTACACCTTC	CASSLAAGTQNGYTF
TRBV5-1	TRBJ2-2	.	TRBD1	TGCGCCAGCGGAAGGATTTCCAACAGGGGAAGCGGGGAGCTGTTTTTT	CASGRISNRGSGELFF
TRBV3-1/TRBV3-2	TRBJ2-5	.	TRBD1	TGTGCCAGCAGCCAAGATCCCCTAGCCGGGACAGGGGAGACCCAGTACTTC	CASSQDPLAGTGETQYF
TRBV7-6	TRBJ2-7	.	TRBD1	TGTGCCAGCAGCCCCAGAGGGGGCGCCACCTACGAGCAGTACTTC	CASSPRGGATYEQYF
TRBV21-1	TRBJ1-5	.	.	TGTGCCAGCAGCAACCGGGACTCCACGAGGGTCCCGATTAATCAGCCCCAGCATTTT	CASSNRDSTRVPINQPQHF
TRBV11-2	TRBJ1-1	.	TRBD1	TGTGCCAGCAGCTCGTACAGGGGAACTGAAGCTTTCTTT	CASSSYRGTEAFF
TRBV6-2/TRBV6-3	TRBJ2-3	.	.	TGTGCCAGCAGCCCCTCCGGGACAAACACAGATACGCAGTATTTT	CASSPSGTNTDTQYF
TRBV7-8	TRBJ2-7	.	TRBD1	TGTGCCAGCAGCCCTTGGGGACAGGCCTATTCCTACGAGCAGTACTTC	CASSPWGQAYSYEQYF
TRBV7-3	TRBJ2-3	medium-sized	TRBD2	TGTGCCAGCAGCCTTAGCGGGTTGGAAACAGATACGCAGTATTTT	CASSLSGLETDTQYF
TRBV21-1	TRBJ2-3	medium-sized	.	TGTGCCAGCAGCAAGCGGCCTAGCACAGATACGCAGTATTTT	CASSKRPSTDTQYF
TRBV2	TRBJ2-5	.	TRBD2	TGTGCCAGCAGGGCTCCTCTAGCGGGGGCTCAAGAGACCCAGTACTTC	CASRAPLAGAQETQYF
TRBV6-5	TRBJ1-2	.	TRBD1	TGTGCCAGCGGAGCGGACAGGGCCCTTAGAAGCTACACCTTC	CASGADRALRSYTF
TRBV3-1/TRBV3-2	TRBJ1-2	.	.	TGTGCCAGCAGCCAGGTCGAGGCGGACTATGGCTACACCTTC	CASSQVEADYGYTF
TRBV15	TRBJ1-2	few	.	TGTGCCACCAGCTATGAGGTTTTGAATGGCTACACCTTC	CATSYEVLNGYTF
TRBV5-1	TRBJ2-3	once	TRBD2	TGCGCCAGCAGTCGGGCTGGGGGGGAGACGCAGTATTTT	CASSRAGGETQYF
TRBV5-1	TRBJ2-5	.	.	TGCGCCAGCAGCTTTGAGGGTCGCCAAGAGACCCAGTACTTC	CASSFEGRQETQYF
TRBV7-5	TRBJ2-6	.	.	TGTGTCAGAAGCTTATGGGGGCAGCCTGTACCTTTTATAGCTGGGGCCAACGTCCTGACTTTC	CVRSLWGQPVPFIAGANVLTF
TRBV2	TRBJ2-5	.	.	TGTGCCAGCAGTCCTTTAAACGGACACAAAGAGACCCAGTACTTC	CASSPLNGHKETQYF
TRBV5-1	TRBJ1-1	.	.	TGCGCCAGTTCTTGGGGGGACACTGAAGCTTTCTTT	CASSWGDTEAFF
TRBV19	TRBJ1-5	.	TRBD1	TGTGCCAGTAGCGGACAGGGCTATCAGCCCCAGCATTTT	CASSGQGYQPQHF
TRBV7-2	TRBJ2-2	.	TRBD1	TGTGCCAGCAGCCCCTTATGGGGACAGACCGGGGAGCTGTTTTTT	CASSPLWGQTGELFF
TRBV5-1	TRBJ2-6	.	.	TGCGCCAGCAGCCTCGGGATATCTGGGGCCAACGTCCTGACTTTC	CASSLGISGANVLTF
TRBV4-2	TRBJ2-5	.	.	TGTGCCAGCAGCCAAGATTCAAAAGAGACCCAGTACTTC	CASSQDSKETQYF